The 19 T cell receptor beta chains given below trace back to one sample, sequenced in a study of blood T cell repertoires in COVID-19. The data were produced by immunoSEQ multiplex PCR, yet TCRdb's version contains in-frame clones alone and is incomplete. The top ten hold about 10% of the sample, which has a few hundred thousand clones, over 75% seen once. The specimen was PBMCs or T cells enriched from blood (not recorded which). These receptors originate from a woman younger than 35 who had recovered from COVID-19.

The chain couples TRBV29-1 to TRBJ1-2; D is possibly TRBD1 (5 bases). Trimming removed 3 bases from V and 1 base from J, with 15 bases in between. The V gene's germline CDR1 is SQVTM and CDR2 ANQGSEA. The CDR3 covers 15 residues. As DNA, the CDR3 is TGCAGCGTTGACTTACTCCCGGGACTTAACTATGGCTACACCTTC. As protein: CSVDLLPGLNYGYTF.

This sequence joins TRBV6-6 and TRBJ1-1; perhaps TRBD1 as D (5 bases). This CDR3 comprises 16 residues. V dropped 2 bases and J dropped 4 bases, with 17 bases sitting between them. Germline CDR1 and CDR2: MNHNY and SVGAGI (reference sequence). CDR3 bases: TGTGCCAGCAGTTACAAAAGACGGGAGGGGAGCACTGAAGCTTTCTTT. This sequence encodes CASSYKRREGSTEAFF.

The chain couples TRBV28 to TRBJ2-7; D unresolved. The CDR3 spans 11 residues. Germline CDR1 MDHEN, CDR2 SYDVKM. Trimming took 6 bases from V and 3 from J, leaving 6 bases between them. CDR3 DNA: TGTGCCAGCAGAACACACTACGAGCAGTACTTC. It yields the protein CASRTHYEQYF.

This clone was observed a single time. The chain recombines TRBV19 with TRBJ2-2; 8 bases are shared with TRBD1. The V and J ends lost 9 bases and 7 bases, in that order; junction bases with no gene match: 10. Germline V gene lookup returns CDR1 LNHDA and CDR2 SQIVND (reference sequence). There are 14 residues in the CDR3. The CDR3 region is CASSGGGGGGELFF. CDR3 sequence (DNA): TGTGCCAGCTCAGGGGGCGGCGGAGGCGGGGAGCTGTTTTTT.

This clone has a single count. The chain carries TRBV2 and TRBJ2-7; D is perhaps TRBD1 (6 bases). The CDR3 spans 14 residues. Looked up from germline, CDR1 is SNHLY and CDR2 is FYNNEI. The V end lost 2 bases, the J end lost 2 bases, and 10 bases lay between the germline ends. The CDR3 sequence is CASSETRTAYEQYF. The CDR3 DNA follows: TGTGCCAGCAGTGAAACGAGGACAGCCTACGAGCAGTACTTC.

CDR3 sequence reads: CASSLHRGHREKLFF. The CDR3 region has the DNA TGTGCCAGCAGCCTTCACAGGGGGCATCGGGAAAAACTGTTTTTT. The chain links TRBV7-9 to TRBJ1-4, with 9 bases identical to TRBD1. The CDR3 length is 15 residues. Germline V gene data show CDR1 as SEHNR and CDR2 as FQNEAQ (reference sequence). The trim removed 5 bases at V and 8 bases at J, leaving 9 bases unmatched.

V gene TRBV5-1 combines with J gene TRBJ1-6; D is possibly TRBD1 (6 bases). The CDR3 spans 21 residues. The V end lost 0 bases, the J end lost 1 base, and 23 bases lay between the germline ends. CDR1 and CDR2 from the germline V gene are SGHRS and YFSETQ. The CDR3 is CASSLERGSLGVRSYNSPLHF. In nucleotides, the CDR3 is TGCGCCAGCAGCTTGGAAAGGGGGTCCCTCGGCGTAAGGTCCTATAATTCACCCCTCCACTTT.

The chain uses TRBV30 and TRBJ1-2; D perhaps matches TRBD1 (6 bases). Deletions cut 3 bases from V and 2 bases from J, with 7 bases between. Germline V gene sequence: CDR1 GTSNPN, CDR2 SVGIG (reference sequence). The CDR3 extends over 12 amino acids. CDR3 sequence reads: CAWRDSNYGYTF. The DNA of the CDR3 is TGTGCCTGGAGGGACAGCAACTATGGCTACACCTTC.

This sequence joins TRBV7-3 and TRBJ2-5; TRBD2 aligns across 8 bases. Germline V gives CDR1 SGHTA, CDR2 FQGTGA. There are 15 residues in the CDR3. V lost 5 bases and J lost 1; bases outside the gene matches: 6. Here the CDR3 DNA reads TGTGCCAGCAGCCGCCGGGGGGGCGGCCAAGAGACCCAGTACTTC. Translated: CASSRRGGGQETQYF.

The rearrangement uses TRBV19 and TRBJ2-1; the match to TRBD2 covers 8 bases. This CDR3 has 14 amino acids. V gave up 1 base and J gave up 5 bases; unmatched junction bases: 1. CDR1 and CDR2 from the germline V gene are LNHDA and SQIVND (reference sequence). Here the CDR3 DNA reads TGTGCCAGTAGTATAGCGGGAGGGAACAATGAGCAGTTCTTC. Encoded protein: CASSIAGGNNEQFF.

The J gene is TRBJ2-1, the V gene TRBV18, with 12 bases fitting TRBD1. This CDR3 comprises 15 residues. Unmatched junction bases numbered 6, after V lost 3 bases and J lost 9 bases. Germline CDR1 and CDR2: KGHSH and LQKENI. The CDR3 region is CASSPAGTGGSEQFF. CDR3 in DNA: TGTGCCAGCTCACCGGCAGGGACAGGGGGCAGTGAGCAGTTCTTC.

This chain connects TRBV30 to TRBJ2-7; TRBD2 might be the D (5 bases). This CDR3 spans 14 amino acids. Germline-derived CDR1 and CDR2 are GTSNPN and SVGIG (reference sequence). Trimming shortened V by 1 base and J by 4 bases, and 14 bases separated the two germline ends. The CDR3 region is CAWSAPPTSYEQYF. CDR3 sequence (DNA): TGTGCCTGGAGTGCTCCCCCCACTAGTTACGAGCAGTACTTC.

The chain links TRBV6-5 to TRBJ2-7; 7 bases are a match to TRBD1. The trim removed 7 bases at V and 4 bases at J, leaving 7 bases unmatched. Germline CDR1 MNHEY, CDR2 SVGAGI. CDR3 length: 13 residues. CDR3 nucleotide sequence: TGTGCCAGCATGGACAGGCGGTGGTACGAGCAGTACTTC. The encoded protein is CASMDRRWYEQYF.

This clone has just one count. The rearrangement uses TRBV7-9 and TRBJ2-1; TRBD2 matches at 8 bases. The length of the CDR3 is 13 residues. CDR1 is SEHNR, CDR2 FQNEAQ, per germline (reference sequence). The junction had 11 bases not matched to a gene; V was cut back by 5 bases and J by 14 bases. CDR3 coding DNA: TGTGCCAGCAGCCCCGCCGCCCGGGGGGGCAAGTTCTTC. Translating gives CASSPAARGGKFF. Variable domain in full (rest from reference TRBV7-9 and TRBJ2-1): DTGVSQNPRHKITKRGQNVTFRCDPISEHNRLYWYRQTLGQGPEFLTYFQNEAQLEKSRLLSDRFSAERPKGSFSTLEIQRTEQGDSAMYLCASSPAARGGKFFGPGTRLTVL.

A few counts support this clone. The CDR3 loop reads CASSPLGDTEAFF. CDR3 bases: TGTGCCAGCAGCCCCCTCGGGGACACTGAAGCTTTCTTT. The chain recombines TRBV7-8 with TRBJ1-1; D gene uncertain. This CDR3 region has 13 residues. CDR1 is SGHVS, CDR2 FQNEAQ, per germline. V lost 5 bases and J 3 bases, leaving 10 bases between the germline ends. Supplemented by reference TRBV7-8 and TRBJ1-1, the full variable domain reads GAGVSQSPRYKVAKRGQDVALRCDPISGHVSLFWYQQALGQGPEFLTYFQNEAQLDKSGLPSDRFFAERPEGSVSTLKIQRTQQEDSAVYLCASSPLGDTEAFFGQGTRLTVV.

This clone was detected once. The chain employs TRBV3-1 (or the pseudogene TRBV3-2) and TRBJ2-3; 10 nucleotides line up with TRBD2. The CDR3 contains 17 residues. CDR1 LGHDT and CDR2 YNNKEL come from the germline V gene (reference sequence). The trim removed 1 base at V and 2 bases at J, leaving 6 bases unmatched. CDR3 sequence reads: CASSQVLAGSVTDTQYF. The CDR3 nucleotides are TGTGCCAGCAGCCAAGTACTAGCGGGATCCGTCACAGATACGCAGTATTTT.

V and J are TRBV30 and TRBJ1-5; D gene uncertain. This CDR3 region has 15 residues. Trimming removed 1 base from V and 0 bases from J, with 10 bases in between. Germline CDR1 GTSNPN, CDR2 SVGIG (reference sequence). This CDR3 is CAWSAHTYSNQPQHF. Written as DNA, the CDR3 is TGTGCCTGGAGTGCCCACACATATAGCAATCAGCCCCAGCATTTT.

This chain links TRBV6-5 with TRBJ1-6, with D maybe TRBD1 (6 bases). The CDR3 has 15 amino acids. Germline lookup yields CDR1 MNHEY and CDR2 SVGAGI. Trimming removed 5 bases at V and 10 bases at J, with 18 bases between. In nucleotides, the CDR3 is TGTGCCAGCAGTCCTACAGGGTTAGGTGGGTCACCCCTCCACTTT. This codes for CASSPTGLGGSPLHF.

J is TRBJ1-1 and V is TRBV18; D remains unclear. Germline V lookup: CDR1 KGHSH, CDR2 LQKENI. V was clipped by 0 bases and J by 2 bases, with 10 bases between them. The CDR3 has 15 amino acids. The CDR3 DNA reads TGTGCCAGCTCACCACCCGCGGGGAGCAACACTGAAGCTTTCTTT. Amino acids: CASSPPAGSNTEAFF.